Presented here are 29 T cell receptor beta chains from one specimen sequenced in a study of T-cell reconstitution after alpha-beta-depleted transplantation in children. Molecular barcoding with unique molecular identifiers was used for the TCRbeta library. TCRdb re-analysed the PCR reads in MiXCR, keeping a single row per CDR3 protein. The sample lists about 980,000 distinct CDR3 sequences; under 30% were seen once. The sample was PBMCs, mostly from graft donor cells, taken 360 days after TCRalphabeta/CD19-depleted stem cell transplant. Receptors originate from a boy under two years old who had a stem cell transplant for SCID, so the T cells may come from the graft donor.

This clonotype was observed a handful of times. The chain recombines TRBV7-8 with TRBJ2-7; no clear D. Germline CDR1 SGHVS, CDR2 FQNEAQ. The CDR3 runs 13 residues. V lost 2 bases to trimming and J lost 2 bases, with 7 bases between them. The CDR3 region has the DNA TGTGCCAGCAGCTTAATTCCAGCCTACGAGCAGTACTTC. Translated, it gives CASSLIPAYEQYF.

A few counts support this clonotype. Compared with germline, one end of the junction differs, possibly owing to a read error. The V gene is TRBV29-1, the J gene TRBJ1-3, with 9 bases identical to TRBD1. The V gene's germline CDR1 is SQVTM and CDR2 ANQGSEA. This CDR3 is built from 12 residues. The CDR3 here is CSVEDLGTGLNF. CDR3 in DNA: TGCAGCGTTGAAGATCTCGGGACAGGGCTTAATTTT.

The CDR3, as DNA: TGTGCCAGCAGTCGCCGACTAGCGTCGAACACAGATACGCAGTATTTT. It yields the protein CASSRRLASNTDTQYF. J is TRBJ2-3 and V is TRBV12-3 or TRBV12-4; 8 positions match TRBD2. Unmatched junction bases numbered 9, after V lost 5 bases and J lost 2 bases. The CDR3 extends over 16 amino acids.

This clonotype was observed a few times. This chain joins TRBV29-1 and TRBJ1-1, with TRBD1 as a possible D gene (5 bases). The germline gives CDR1 SQVTM, CDR2 ANQGSEA. The CDR3 has 11 amino acids. V was shortened by 7 bases and J by 8 bases, with 14 bases between the two germline ends. In DNA, the CDR3 is TGCAGCGGAGCATTGACAGAAGAAGCTTTCTTT. It codes for CSGALTEEAFF.

The V call is TRBV20-1, the J call TRBJ2-1, with 9 bases matching TRBD2. From germline, CDR1 is DFQATT and CDR2 SNEGSKA (reference sequence). J lost 4 bases, V lost 5 bases, and 9 bases had no gene match. The CDR3 length is 15 residues. Here the CDR3 DNA reads TGCAGTGCTCCCTATTTTAGCGGGAGTTACAATGAGCAGTTCTTC. It translates to CSAPYFSGSYNEQFF.

This clonotype was observed a handful of times. The chain uses TRBV12-3 or TRBV12-4 and TRBJ1-1; 7 nucleotides align to TRBD1. J was trimmed by 3 bases and V by 6 bases; bases with no gene match: 10. CDR3 length: 15 residues. The DNA of the CDR3 is TGTGCCAGCAGGTCCATGACAGGGAAGGACACTGAAGCTTTCTTT. Its translation: CASRSMTGKDTEAFF.

This clonotype has a handful of counts. The chain links TRBV7-2 to TRBJ2-2; no clear D. Looked up from germline, CDR1 is SGHTA and CDR2 is FQGNSA. The CDR3 loop spans 13 amino acids. With 6 bases removed from V and 8 bases from J, the gap between germline ends came to 13 bases. The CDR3 bases are TGTGCCAGCAGACCCGGAGAAGGTGGGGAGCTGTTTTTT. Translation: CASRPGEGGELFF. The full variable domain, in which reference TRBV7-2 and TRBJ2-2 provide the parts outside the CDR3, is GAGVSQSPSNKVTEKGKDVELRCDPISGHTALYWYRQSLGQGLEFLIYFQGNSAPDKSGLPSDRFSAERTGGSVSTLTIQRTQQEDSAVYLCASRPGEGGELFFGEGSRLTVL.

V gene TRBV5-1 combines with J gene TRBJ1-1; 11 bases line up with TRBD1. The CDR3 runs 14 residues. Germline trimming cut 4 bases from V and 7 bases from J; bases unmatched to any gene: 6. Germline V gene data show CDR1 as SGHRS and CDR2 as YFSETQ. The CDR3 is CASSPAGTGGEAFF. As DNA, the CDR3 is TGCGCCAGCAGCCCAGCCGGGACAGGGGGTGAAGCTTTCTTT.

This clonotype was picked up a small number of times. The chain carries TRBV4-1 and TRBJ2-3; possibly TRBD1 for D (5 bases). The V gene's germline CDR1 is MGHRA and CDR2 YSYEKL. The CDR3 covers 15 residues. V lost 0 bases and J 6 bases, leaving 13 bases between the germline ends. CDR3 region: CASSQDTWGPDTQYF. The CDR3 nucleotides are TGCGCCAGCAGCCAAGATACCTGGGGCCCCGATACGCAGTATTTT.

This clonotype was seen a handful of times. The V call is TRBV5-1, the J call TRBJ2-1; no clear D. V lost 4 bases, J lost 4 bases, and 9 bases lay in between. This CDR3 has 13 residues. Germline CDR1 reads SGHRS; CDR2 reads YFSETQ. The CDR3 DNA follows: TGCGCCAGCAGCGTAGACATGTACAATGAGCAGTTCTTC. Translation: CASSVDMYNEQFF.

The CDR3 DNA sequence: TGTGCCAGCAGCTCCCATAGACCCCGGGGGGGAGAGACCCAGTACTTC. It yields the protein CASSSHRPRGGETQYF. This sequence joins TRBV28 and TRBJ2-5, with 8 bases matching TRBD2. Germline V CDR1 and CDR2: MDHEN, SYDVKM. V gave up 6 bases and J gave up 4 bases; unmatched junction bases: 13. CDR3 length: 16 amino acids.

This clonotype appeared a single time. The chain employs TRBV7-6 and TRBJ1-4; tentatively, D is TRBD1 (6 bases). The germline V gene encodes CDR1 SGHVS and CDR2 FNYEAQ. V lost 8 bases and J 10 bases, leaving 14 bases between the germline ends. This CDR3 contains 12 residues. For the CDR3, the DNA is TGTGCCAGCGCGACAGGCCAAGGAAAACTGTTTTTT. Translated: CASATGQGKLFF.

The rearrangement joins TRBV6-2 or TRBV6-3 to TRBJ2-5; the match to TRBD1 covers 9 bases. V dropped 5 bases and J dropped 4; count of bases not matched to a gene: 8. The CDR3 length is 15 residues. Germline V gene sequence: CDR1 MNHEY, CDR2 SVGEGT. CDR3 sequence reads: CASSPWDRVGETQYF. The DNA for the CDR3 is TGTGCCAGCAGTCCCTGGGACAGGGTGGGAGAGACCCAGTACTTC.

Details on this clonotype: This sequence may be a read error, since a much larger clone differs from it by one base. The V gene is TRBV5-1, the J gene TRBJ2-2; no clear D. V was pared by 0 bases and J by 1 base, with 7 bases between. The CDR3 extends over 15 amino acids. Per the germline V gene, CDR1 is SGHRS and CDR2 is YFSETQ. As DNA, the CDR3 is TGCGCCAGCAGCTTGGTACAGCTGAACACCGGGGAGCTGTTTTTT. It specifies CASSLVQLNTGELFF.

This clonotype turned up a few times. The chain employs TRBV7-3 and TRBJ1-6; 8 positions match TRBD1. Germline CDR1 is SGHTA and CDR2 is FQGTGA. The CDR3 loop spans 18 amino acids. Trimming removed 4 bases from V and 10 bases from J; junction bases left unmatched: 18. CDR3 in amino acids: CASSYHVPDRGERSPLHF. CDR3 sequence (DNA): TGTGCCAGCAGCTATCACGTCCCCGACAGGGGAGAGAGATCACCCCTCCACTTT.

This rearrangement joins TRBV5-1 to TRBJ1-1; weak D call: TRBD1 (5 bases). V was pared by 2 bases and J by 0 bases, with 23 bases between. The CDR3 extends over 19 amino acids. From germline, CDR1 is SGHRS and CDR2 YFSETQ. The DNA for the CDR3 is TGCGCCAGCAGCTTCCTCAGAATGCGACAGCGCGGTTTGAACACTGAAGCTTTCTTT. The encoded protein is CASSFLRMRQRGLNTEAFF.

This rearrangement joins TRBV7-2 to TRBJ1-1, with D maybe TRBD1 (5 bases). The CDR3 sequence is 15 residues long. Germline V gives CDR1 SGHTA, CDR2 FQGNSA. Trimming pared 1 base from V and 1 base from J, leaving 10 bases between. DNA of the CDR3: TGTGCCAGCAGCTTAGGGAGGGGATGGAACACTGAAGCTTTCTTT. Amino acid sequence: CASSLGRGWNTEAFF.

The rearrangement uses TRBV4-1 and TRBJ2-6; D is unresolved. The CDR3 has 17 residues. Trimming shortened V by 0 bases and J by 0 bases, and 9 bases separated the two germline ends. Germline values: CDR1 MGHRA, CDR2 YSYEKL. CDR3 sequence reads: CASSQDPNRSGANVLTF. The CDR3 DNA follows: TGCGCCAGCAGCCAAGACCCTAACCGCTCTGGGGCCAACGTCCTGACTTTC.

This clonotype was seen only once. V is TRBV29-1 and J is TRBJ2-1, with a possible D match to TRBD2 (6 bases). The CDR3 spans 12 residues. In germline, CDR1 is SQVTM, CDR2 ANQGSEA. Trimming took 3 bases from V and 6 from J, leaving 9 bases between them. CDR3 coding DNA: TGCAGCGTTGATTCCGGGGGCAATGAGCAGTTCTTC. Translating gives CSVDSGGNEQFF.

This clonotype has more than one count but fewer than ten. The chain employs TRBV5-1 and TRBJ1-6; TRBD1 aligns across 7 bases. After removal of 4 bases from V and 10 bases from J, the junction contained 14 bases not matched to a gene. The CDR3 runs to 16 residues. Looked up from germline, CDR1 is SGHRS and CDR2 is YFSETQ. The CDR3 reads CASSLTDRNSRSPLHF. The CDR3 coding sequence is TGCGCCAGCAGCCTCACGGACAGGAACTCTAGATCACCCCTCCACTTT.

The V gene is TRBV27, the J gene TRBJ1-2, with TRBD1 matching over 7 bases. The ends lost 7 bases at V and 3 bases at J; junction bases unmatched: 5. The CDR3 is made up of 13 amino acids. The germline V gene encodes CDR1 MNHEY and CDR2 SMNVEV (reference sequence). This CDR3 is CASTEGADYGYTF. The CDR3 region has the DNA TGTGCCAGCACAGAGGGGGCTGACTATGGCTACACCTTC.

In its sample, this clonotype was seen a few times. The chain couples TRBV7-2 to TRBJ1-1; D perhaps matches TRBD1 (6 bases). Trimming took 7 bases from V and 0 from J, leaving 15 bases between them. The germline V gene encodes CDR1 SGHTA and CDR2 FQGNSA. CDR3 length equals 15 residues. CDR3 loop: CASTPRGVMNTEAFF. CDR3 nucleotides: TGTGCCAGCACCCCCAGGGGCGTCATGAACACTGAAGCTTTCTTT.

This chain links TRBV29-1 with TRBJ2-7; possible D gene TRBD2, 6 bases. The germline V and J ends were trimmed by 7 bases and 4 bases, with 17 bases remaining between them. The CDR3 sequence is 13 residues long. CDR1 and CDR2 (germline): SQVTM, ANQGSEA. CDR3 coding DNA: TGCAGCGCCCTGGGGGGTGTAAGGTACGAGCAGTACTTC. Residues: CSALGGVRYEQYF.

This clonotype has a handful of counts. The rearrangement links TRBV5-5 to TRBJ1-5; tentative D call: TRBD1 (5 bases). The CDR3 has 14 residues. The germline gives CDR1 SGHKS, CDR2 YYEKEE (reference sequence). Trimming stripped 3 bases from V and 4 bases from J, with 11 bases between. The CDR3 reads CASSSTAFNQPQHF. In nucleotides, the CDR3 is TGTGCCAGCAGCTCGACAGCGTTTAATCAGCCCCAGCATTTT.

The chain recombines TRBV6-1 with TRBJ2-7; D is unclear. V lost 0 bases, J lost 0 bases, and 3 bases lay in between. The CDR3 covers 13 residues. Germline assignment: CDR1 MNHNS and CDR2 SASEGT. The CDR3 bases are TGTGCCAGCAGTGAAGCAAACTCCTACGAGCAGTACTTC. This gives the protein CASSEANSYEQYF.

V usage is TRBV20-1 and J usage is TRBJ1-3; 8 bases are shared with TRBD1. This CDR3 is built from 14 residues. V was pared by 2 bases and J by 4 bases, with 4 bases of the junction left unmatched. Germline V gene sequence: CDR1 DFQATT, CDR2 SNEGSKA (reference sequence). CDR3 in DNA: TGCAGTGCTAGAAGGCAGGGGGCGGGAAACACCATATATTTT. Translated, it gives CSARRQGAGNTIYF.

This clonotype was seen only a few times. The rearrangement uses TRBV4-1 and TRBJ2-2; 12 bases agree with TRBD2. CDR1 and CDR2 from the germline V gene are MGHRA and YSYEKL. The CDR3 extends over 17 amino acids. V trimming: 0 bases; J trimming: 6 bases; junction bases outside the gene matches: 5. The CDR3 DNA follows: TGCGCCAGCAGCCAAGATACGGCTAGCGGGGGGGCCGGGGAGCTGTTTTTT. This codes for CASSQDTASGGAGELFF.

The V and J genes are TRBV15 and TRBJ1-3; 8 bases are shared with TRBD1. Germline CDR1 LNHNV, CDR2 YYDKDF (reference sequence). Trimming at V came to 0 bases and at J to 4 bases, leaving 5 bases not matched to a gene. This CDR3 region has 16 residues. The CDR3 DNA sequence: TGTGCCACCAGCAGAGAAAGGACAGGGAGAGGAAACACCATATATTTT. This gives the protein CATSRERTGRGNTIYF.

The rearrangement uses TRBV20-1 and TRBJ1-2, with D unclear. Looked up from germline, CDR1 is DFQATT and CDR2 is SNEGSKA (reference sequence). The germline V and J ends were trimmed by 0 bases and 3 bases, with 5 bases remaining between them. This CDR3 region has 12 residues. The CDR3 bases are TGCAGTGCTAGAGATGACCACTATGGCTACACCTTC. It translates to CSARDDHYGYTF.